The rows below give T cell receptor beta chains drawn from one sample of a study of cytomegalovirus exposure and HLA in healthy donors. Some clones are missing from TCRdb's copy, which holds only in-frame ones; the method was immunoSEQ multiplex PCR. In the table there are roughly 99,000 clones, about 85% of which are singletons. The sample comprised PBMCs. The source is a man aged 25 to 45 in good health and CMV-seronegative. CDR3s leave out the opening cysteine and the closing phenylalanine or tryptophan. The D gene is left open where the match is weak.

ASSNDSRGKSRTGELF,TRBJ2-2,TRBV7-2,TRBD1
ASSPQRANTEAF,TRBJ1-1,TRBV18,.
AWGPGHLNTEAF,TRBJ1-1,TRBV30,.
ATSRTQAYGYT,TRBJ1-2,TRBV15,.
ASKGGGVNYEQY,.,TRBV2,TRBD2
ASSLANRDCLGYT,TRBJ1-2,TRBV11-3,.
ASSAIAQGTDTQY,TRBJ2-3,TRBV28,.
ASSFTGNYGYT,TRBJ1-2,TRBV7-9,.
ASSRDSSGANVLT,TRBJ2-6,TRBV28,TRBD1
ASSEVAGAPYEQY,TRBJ2-7,TRBV2,TRBD2
ASSQAGNTEAF,TRBJ1-1,TRBV19,.
ASTPSGSGGTQY,TRBJ2-5,TRBV9,TRBD2
ASSNTGTGTYEQY,TRBJ2-7,TRBV6-5,TRBD1
ASSDGVFNSPLH,TRBJ1-6,TRBV9,.
ASSPLPPPGAQH,TRBJ1-5,TRBV18,.
ASSVRSGEYNEQF,TRBJ2-1,TRBV7-7,.
ASQGAGETQY,TRBJ2-5,TRBV10-3,TRBD1
ASSQEGGAGGRAF,TRBJ1-1,TRBV4-1,TRBD1
ASSGQGGETQY,TRBJ2-5,TRBV2,TRBD1
ASSLRLAGAYSGANVLT,TRBJ2-6,TRBV27,TRBD2
ASRQTGTSDIQY,TRBJ2-4,TRBV7-2,.
AREAGWAGELF,TRBJ2-2,TRBV30,TRBD2
AGAGTSGGLYEQY,TRBJ2-7,TRBV2,TRBD2
ASSIRTGFSTDTQY,TRBJ2-3,TRBV13,TRBD1
ASRDFSGNTIY,TRBJ1-3,TRBV9,.
ASSLGGSPAEQY,TRBJ2-7,TRBV28,.
ATTATGGSYEQY,TRBJ2-7,TRBV10-2,TRBD1
ASSLLAGGTYEQY,TRBJ2-7,TRBV2,TRBD2
ASFGQGTEAF,TRBJ1-1,TRBV10-2,.
ASSHGVNSGNTIY,TRBJ1-3,TRBV2,.
ASSPYRGGNEQF,TRBJ2-1,TRBV6-5,.
ASSYAGQGVTGELF,TRBJ2-2,TRBV6-5,TRBD1
ASSPGLSAVLADTQY,TRBJ2-3,TRBV5-4,.
ASSYSKSGGGPQH,TRBJ1-5,TRBV6-5,.
SVDGEGLNYGYT,TRBJ1-2,TRBV29-1,.
ASRTPTGLRGREQY,TRBJ2-7,TRBV2,.
SVEDSQNAYEQY,TRBJ2-7,TRBV29-1,.
ASSPQTGNTEAF,TRBJ1-1,TRBV9,.
ASSLDGGRAYNEQF,TRBJ2-1,TRBV7-2,TRBD2
SVEGRLSSTEAF,TRBJ1-1,TRBV29-1,.